The clone carrying this TCR beta chain has ten or more counts. Primers used in a second PCR of roughly 6 to 11 cycles were a sample-barcoded 5' primer and a J-beta primer mix. Template switching added a 12-random-nucleotide identifier to every cDNA molecule. MiXCR was run by TCRdb on the 5' RACE reads, yielding one entry per CDR3 protein. The repertoire consists of roughly 1,700,000 distinct CDR3 sequences, with approximately 28% occurring once and the leading ten covering roughly 8.2%. This sample is part of a study of blood T cells in healthy people across ages. There are 13 residues in the CDR3. The germline V and J ends were trimmed by 3 bases and 11 bases, with 16 bases remaining between them. Germline V gives CDR1 MNHEY, CDR2 SMNVEV (reference sequence).

This chain connects TRBV27 to TRBJ2-5, with D maybe TRBD1 (8 bases). The TCR was taken from a woman under 40 in good health. What was sequenced was blood. CDR3 in amino acids: CASSLYRGGEQYF. In DNA form, the CDR3 reads TGTGCCAGCAGTTTGTACAGGGGGGGAGAGCAGTACTTC.